Shown below are 27 T cell receptor beta chains from a single sample sequenced in a study of T cells in Graves' hyperthyroidism and ophthalmopathy. Authors of the study amplified TCR beta CDR3 regions from RNA transcripts. The TCR CDR3 first-round RT-PCR relied on the HTBI primer set. TCRdb passed the multiplex PCR reads through MiXCR, listing each CDR3 protein once. The top ten hold roughly 6.9% of the sample, which has around 620,000 distinct CDR3 sequences, approximately 15% seen once. Source material: blood. The receptors stem from a woman under 30 with Graves' ophthalmopathy.

CDR3 amino acids: CASSQDGGGTGLADNEQFF. The CDR3 DNA is TGCGCCAGCAGCCAAGACGGGGGAGGGACGGGACTAGCGGACAATGAGCAGTTCTTC. The V gene is TRBV4-1, the J gene TRBJ2-1; 11 bases are shared with TRBD2. Germline V lookup: CDR1 MGHRA, CDR2 YSYEKL. The CDR3 loop spans 19 amino acids. With 0 bases clipped from V and 5 bases from J, the junction kept 12 bases outside the gene matches.

In its sample, this clonotype was seen many times. The rearrangement joins TRBV28 to TRBJ1-5; TRBD1 matches 11 bases. From germline, CDR1 is MDHEN and CDR2 SYDVKM. The V segment lost 3 bases and the J segment 4 bases; nucleotides outside the gene matches: 5. The CDR3 has 16 residues. This CDR3 reads CASSLSGQGANQPQHF. CDR3 nucleotide sequence: TGTGCCAGCAGTTTGTCAGGACAGGGGGCTAATCAGCCCCAGCATTTT.

This clonotype showed up many times. The rearrangement uses TRBV7-2 and TRBJ1-2; TRBD1 agrees at 10 bases. V was pared by 4 bases and J by 3 bases, with 11 bases of the junction left unmatched. Germline V gene sequence: CDR1 SGHTA, CDR2 FQGNSA. The CDR3 is 17 amino acids. DNA of the CDR3: TGTGCCAGCAGCTCCCGATTCGACAGGGGGCCCCACTATGGCTACACCTTC. This translates into CASSSRFDRGPHYGYTF.

This clonotype has ten or more counts. The rearrangement joins TRBV7-3 to TRBJ2-5, with a possible D match to TRBD2 (5 bases). The germline V gene encodes CDR1 SGHTA and CDR2 FQGTGA. V shed 2 bases and J shed 2 bases, with 12 bases lying between them. There are 15 residues in the CDR3. CDR3 in DNA: TGTGCCAGCAGCTTATATGGTCGACTACAAGAGACCCAGTACTTC. The encoded protein is CASSLYGRLQETQYF.

This sequence joins TRBV20-1 and TRBJ2-5; D is undetermined. With 3 bases removed from V and 3 bases from J, the gap between germline ends came to 23 bases. CDR3 size: 17 residues. The germline CDR1 and CDR2 sequences are DFQATT and SNEGSKA (reference sequence). CDR3 coding DNA: TGCAGTGCTAGGAAGAGGCAGTCACGATACATTAAAGAGACCCAGTACTTC. This translates into CSARKRQSRYIKETQYF.

This clonotype showed up many times. The rearrangement joins TRBV5-1 to TRBJ1-4; D remains unclear. The germline V gene encodes CDR1 SGHRS and CDR2 YFSETQ. Trimming shortened V by 4 bases and J by 4 bases, and 8 bases separated the two germline ends. The CDR3 has 13 residues. The CDR3 sequence: CASSGQVNEKLFF. CDR3 in DNA: TGCGCCAGCAGCGGTCAGGTTAATGAAAAACTGTTTTTT.

This clonotype was detected ten times or more. The chain uses TRBV19 and TRBJ1-1, with D uncertain. Germline V gene data show CDR1 as LNHDA and CDR2 as SQIVND (reference sequence). The V end lost 8 bases, the J end lost 3 bases, and 16 bases lay between the germline ends. This CDR3 is 14 amino acids long. The CDR3 coding sequence is TGTGCCAGTCTCCCGCGCAAATGGGACACTGAAGCTTTCTTT. Amino acids: CASLPRKWDTEAFF.

This clonotype came up many times. The V gene is TRBV30, the J gene TRBJ1-2, with 7 bases fitting TRBD1. Per the germline V gene, CDR1 is GTSNPN and CDR2 is SVGIG (reference sequence). CDR3 length: 10 residues. The trim removed 7 bases at V and 8 bases at J, leaving 4 bases unmatched. CDR3: CASYRGGYTF. In DNA form, the CDR3 reads TGTGCCTCTTACAGGGGCGGCTACACCTTC.

Remarks on this clonotype: A junction end diverges from the germline sequence, so it may reflect a read error. The chain uses TRBV5-1 and TRBJ2-1; D might be TRBD2 (6 bases). The CDR3 length is 21 residues. Germline CDR1 reads SGHRS; CDR2 reads YFSETQ. The DNA of the CDR3 is TGTGCCAGCAGCCCCCTGGGAGGTCCCTACCAGCTAAGAAGGATTTACAATGAGCAGTTCTTC. Its translation is CASSPLGGPYQLRRIYNEQFF.

This chain uses TRBV7-9 with TRBJ2-1; 11 positions match TRBD2. This CDR3 region has 18 residues. V was pared by 5 bases and J by 0 bases, with 9 bases of the junction left unmatched. Germline CDR1 reads SEHNR; CDR2 reads FQNEAQ (reference sequence). In DNA, the CDR3 is TGTGCCAGCAGCCCCCTGACTAGCGGGATTAGCTCCTACAATGAGCAGTTCTTC. Translating gives CASSPLTSGISSYNEQFF.

This clonotype came up many times. This sequence joins TRBV6-2 or TRBV6-3 and TRBJ1-6; no clear D gene. Trimming pared 6 bases from V and 9 bases from J, leaving 12 bases between. The CDR3 consists of 13 residues. Germline CDR1 is MNHEY and CDR2 is SVGEGT. The CDR3 spells CASRVESSSPLHF. CDR3 nucleotide sequence: TGTGCCAGCAGGGTTGAGAGCAGTTCACCCCTCCACTTT.

Only one count was recorded for this clonotype. This rearrangement joins TRBV7-2 to TRBJ2-4, with 7 bases matching TRBD2. The CDR3 is made up of 17 amino acids. V lost 5 bases to trimming and J lost 8 bases; unmatched junction nucleotides: 18. Germline values: CDR1 SGHTA, CDR2 FQGNSA. In nucleotides, the CDR3 is TGTGCCAGCAGCCAAAACCAAGGTATCCGCGGGAGAGACATTCAGTACTTC. It translates to CASSQNQGIRGRDIQYF. The variable domain in full, completed from reference TRBV7-2 and TRBJ2-4, reads GAGVSQSPSNKVTEKGKDVELRCDPISGHTALYWYRQSLGQGLEFLIYFQGNSAPDKSGLPSDRFSAERTGGSVSTLTIQRTQQEDSAVYLCASSQNQGIRGRDIQYFGAGTRLSVL.

Ten or more counts support this clonotype. V gene TRBV12-3 or TRBV12-4 combines with J gene TRBJ1-5; D is unresolved. V was pared by 6 bases and J by 7 bases, with 10 bases between. The CDR3 totals 12 residues. The DNA of the CDR3 is TGTGCCAGCAGCCAGAATGGACAGCCCCAGCATTTT. It is translated as CASSQNGQPQHF.

As regards this clonotype: The junction departs from the called germline gene at one end, perhaps through a read error. The V and J genes are TRBV7-8 and TRBJ2-7, with 13 bases identical to TRBD2. The CDR3 totals 16 residues. CDR1 SGHVS and CDR2 FQNEAQ come from the germline V gene. The CDR3 reads CARSLAGLAGNYEQYF. The CDR3 DNA sequence: TGTGCCAGAAGCTTAGCGGGACTAGCGGGAAACTACGAGCAGTACTTC.

This clonotype was seen more than once but under ten times. The rearrangement uses TRBV9 and TRBJ2-7; D is possibly TRBD2 (6 bases). The V gene's germline CDR1 is SGDLS and CDR2 YYNGEE. The V gene lost 4 bases and the J gene lost 5 bases, with 16 bases spanning the gap. The CDR3 totals 14 residues. The CDR3 coding sequence is TGTGCCAGCAGCCCCCAAAGTGGCGGGGACGAGCAGTACTTC. Protein product: CASSPQSGGDEQYF. Full variable domain (remainder filled in from reference TRBV9 and TRBJ2-7): DSGVTQTPKHLITATGQRVTLRCSPRSGDLSVYWYQQSLDQGLQFLIQYYNGEERAKGNILERFSAQQFPDLHSELNLSSLELGDSALYFCASSPQSGGDEQYFGPGTRLTVT.

The table lists this clonotype with many counts. This chain connects TRBV28 to TRBJ1-4, with a tentative D call TRBD1 (5 bases). This CDR3 is 15 amino acids long. The germline V gene has CDR1 MDHEN and CDR2 SYDVKM. V gave up 4 bases and J gave up 5 bases, with 14 bases separating them. CDR3 loop: CASSSTGTSNEKLFF. CDR3 nucleotide sequence: TGTGCCAGCAGTTCCACCGGGACTTCGAATGAAAAACTGTTTTTT.

This chain links TRBV5-6 with TRBJ2-6; tentative D call: TRBD2 (5 bases). This CDR3 contains 15 residues. The V gene's germline CDR1 is SGHDT and CDR2 YYEEEE. The V end was cut by 3 bases, the J end by 0 bases, with 7 bases between. The CDR3 bases are TGTGCCAGCAGCTGGAGGAGCTCTGGGGCCAACGTCCTGACTTTC. Protein product: CASSWRSSGANVLTF.

The chain employs TRBV4-3 and TRBJ2-3; a possible D gene is TRBD2 (6 bases). This CDR3 comprises 14 residues. Germline CDR1 is LGHNA and CDR2 is YSLEER. V shed 4 bases and J shed 3 bases, with 11 bases lying between them. CDR3 loop: CASSPRLGTDTQYF. Here the CDR3 DNA reads TGCGCCAGCAGCCCGCGACTAGGTACAGATACGCAGTATTTT.

In its sample, this clonotype was seen many times. The chain carries TRBV20-1 and TRBJ2-1; TRBD2 aligns across 11 bases. The germline V gene has CDR1 DFQATT and CDR2 SNEGSKA (reference sequence). J was trimmed by 3 bases and V by 6 bases; bases with no gene match: 7. CDR3 length: 15 amino acids. CDR3 sequence reads: CSAGSGTSGYNEQFF. The CDR3 region has the DNA TGCAGTGCAGGCAGCGGGACTAGCGGCTACAATGAGCAGTTCTTC.

This clonotype was seen at least ten times. The chain uses TRBV6-2 or TRBV6-3 and TRBJ1-2; D gene unclear. Per germline, CDR1 MNHEY and CDR2 SVGEGT. The CDR3 is made up of 13 amino acids. V was shortened by 4 bases and J by 1 base, with 7 bases between the two germline ends. CDR3 DNA sequence: TGTGCCAGCAGTTGGGAACATAACTATGGCTACACCTTC. Amino acid sequence: CASSWEHNYGYTF.

This clonotype was seen many times. This rearrangement joins TRBV11-2 to TRBJ1-6; TRBD1 is a possible D gene (5 bases). The CDR3 has 14 amino acids. V lost 5 bases to trimming and J lost 9 bases, with 14 bases between them. Germline V gene data show CDR1 as SGHAT and CDR2 as FQNNGV. The CDR3 DNA sequence: TGTGCCAGCAGCCAGCAGGGAGTGGGTTCACCCCTCCACTTT. It specifies CASSQQGVGSPLHF.

This clonotype has a count of ten or more. This chain uses TRBV11-2 with TRBJ1-3; 9 bases are shared with TRBD1. The V gene end was trimmed by 4 bases and the J gene end by 4 bases; junction bases not matched to a gene: 8. CDR1 is SGHAT and CDR2 is FQNNGV in the germline V gene. The CDR3 contains 16 residues. CDR3 residues: CASSSEGQGWGNTIYF. The CDR3 nucleotides are TGTGCCAGCAGCTCCGAGGGACAGGGCTGGGGAAACACCATATATTTT.

About this clonotype itself: This clone may be a read error of a much larger clone one base away. The chain employs TRBV7-2 and TRBJ1-5, with D perhaps TRBD1 (5 bases). The CDR3 loop spans 16 amino acids. V was clipped by 1 base and J by 4 bases, with 14 bases between them. Germline V CDR1 and CDR2: SGHTA, FQGNSA. DNA of the CDR3: TGTGCCAGCAGCTTAGAGGGGAGACAACCAAATCAGCCCCAGCATTTT. Its protein is CASSLEGRQPNQPQHF. Variable domain in full (rest from reference TRBV7-2 and TRBJ1-5): GAGVSQSPSNKVTEKGKDVELRCDPISGHTALYWYRQSLGQGLEFLIYFQGNSAPDKSGLPSDRFSAERTGGSVSTLTIQRTQQEDSAVYLCASSLEGRQPNQPQHFGDGTRLSIL.

This clonotype was found many times. The V and J genes are TRBV12-5 and TRBJ2-7; 7 bases are a match to TRBD1. CDR1 LGHNT and CDR2 FRNRAP come from the germline V gene. The CDR3 extends over 14 amino acids. Trimming took 5 bases from V and 2 from J; bases not matched to a gene: 6. CDR3 DNA: TGTGCTAGTGGTCCTGGGGACAGCGCCTACGAGCAGTACTTC. Encoded protein: CASGPGDSAYEQYF.

This clonotype was observed many times. CDR3 sequence: CASRGSGNTIYF. The DNA for the CDR3 is TGTGCCAGCAGGGGCTCTGGAAACACCATATATTTT. The V call is TRBV2, the J call TRBJ1-3, with D unresolved. The CDR3 extends over 12 amino acids. Germline V gene sequence: CDR1 SNHLY, CDR2 FYNNEI. The germline V and J ends were trimmed by 6 bases and 0 bases, with 3 bases remaining between them.

This clonotype was seen a handful of times. The chain couples TRBV7-9 to TRBJ1-5, with a weak D call TRBD1 (5 bases). The CDR3 has 14 amino acids. Looked up from germline, CDR1 is SEHNR and CDR2 is FQNEAQ (reference sequence). V was trimmed by 1 base and J by 6 bases, leaving 10 bases between them. CDR3 in DNA: TGTGCCAGCAGCTTAGGTGGGGGTACTCAGCCCCAGCATTTT. Encoded protein: CASSLGGGTQPQHF.

At least ten counts were recorded for this clonotype. V usage is TRBV7-9 and J usage is TRBJ2-5; 14 bases align to TRBD2. Trimming cost V 5 bases and J 5 bases; bases outside gene matches: 7. CDR3 length: 16 amino acids. CDR1 and CDR2 (germline): SEHNR, FQNEAQ (reference sequence). CDR3 DNA: TGTGCCAGCAGCACGGGACTAGCGGGAGTTGGGGAGACCCAGTACTTC. It specifies CASSTGLAGVGETQYF.